The 16 T cell receptor beta chains below were found in one sample sequenced in a study of control samples from healthy donors and cancer patients. Clones were sequenced by immunoSEQ multiplex PCR, and TCRdb holds only the in-frame ones, with some missing. The sample lists about 140,000 clones, about 90% occurring once. Sequencing input: blood. The receptors were sampled from a young man in good health.

CDR3 sequence (DNA): TGCGCCAGCAGGACCGGGCCAACGGGCAGAGATACGCAGTATTTT. This codes for CASRTGPTGRDTQYF. This chain uses TRBV5-1 with TRBJ2-3; D unclear. This CDR3 is built from 15 residues. Trimming removed 5 bases at V and 5 bases at J, with 18 bases between. CDR1 SGHRS and CDR2 YFSETQ come from the germline V gene.

V usage is TRBV19 and J usage is TRBJ1-1; D call uncertain. CDR3 length: 14 amino acids. The germline V gene has CDR1 LNHDA and CDR2 SQIVND (reference sequence). The V end was cut by 7 bases, the J end by 3 bases, with 15 bases between. CDR3 sequence: CASTPRQADTEAFF. The CDR3 DNA reads TGTGCCAGTACCCCGCGGCAGGCAGACACTGAAGCTTTCTTT.

This sequence joins TRBV27 and TRBJ2-7; TRBD2 aligns across 15 bases. Germline-derived CDR1 and CDR2 are MNHEY and SMNVEV (reference sequence). The junction had 6 bases not matched to a gene; V was cut back by 3 bases and J by 6 bases. This CDR3 is 16 amino acids long. CDR3 protein: CASSLWTSGGEGEQYF. Here the CDR3 DNA reads TGTGCCAGCAGTTTGTGGACTAGCGGGGGGGAGGGCGAGCAGTACTTC.

As for this clone: The same CDR3 is also encoded by other DNA sequences in this sample. The J gene is TRBJ1-1, the V gene TRBV6-2 or TRBV6-3, with D tentatively TRBD1 (5 bases). Germline lookup yields CDR1 MNHEY and CDR2 SVGEGT. Trimming pared 3 bases from V and 8 bases from J, leaving 10 bases between. This CDR3 contains 12 residues. CDR3 protein: CASSYLGTEAFF. The CDR3 DNA reads TGTGCCAGCAGTTATTTAGGGACGGAAGCTTTCTTT.

The gene calls are TRBV12-2 and TRBJ1-5; the DNA was not used to check the table's D call, TRBD1. TRBV12-2 is tagged as a pseudogene. CDR3 length: 18 residues. The CDR3, as DNA: TGTGCAAGTCGCGGAACCGCCAGGGGACAGGGGAAAGAGCAGCCCCAGCATTTT. As protein: CASRGTARGQGKEQPQHF.

The chain recombines TRBV30 with TRBJ2-7, with D perhaps TRBD2 (5 bases). Germline CDR1 and CDR2: GTSNPN and SVGIG (reference sequence). V was clipped by 4 bases and J by 0 bases, with 16 bases between them. This CDR3 is 15 amino acids long. CDR3 sequence (DNA): TGTGCCTGGAATCCTCGGACTCGAACCTCCTACGAGCAGTACTTC. The encoded protein is CAWNPRTRTSYEQYF.

This clone was observed a single time. The chain recombines TRBV6-5 with TRBJ1-1, with D tentatively TRBD1 (6 bases). Trimming shortened V by 6 bases and J by 4 bases, and 12 bases separated the two germline ends. Germline loops: CDR1 MNHEY, CDR2 SVGAGI. The CDR3 length is 13 residues. The CDR3 reads CASRIRGFTEAFF. In DNA, the CDR3 is TGTGCCAGCAGGATCAGGGGATTCACTGAAGCTTTCTTT.

V gene TRBV4-1 combines with J gene TRBJ1-1, with D unclear. The germline CDR1 and CDR2 sequences are MGHRA and YSYEKL. V shed 3 bases and J shed 4 bases, with 12 bases lying between them. The CDR3 extends over 14 amino acids. The CDR3 region has the DNA TGCGCCAGCAGCCAGGACGGGGAGGGCACTGAAGCTTTCTTT. Translating it yields CASSQDGEGTEAFF.

The rearrangement joins TRBV6-5 to TRBJ1-5; no definite D call. CDR1 is MNHEY and CDR2 is SVGAGI in the germline V gene. There are 12 residues in the CDR3. V shed 7 bases and J shed 5 bases, with 9 bases lying between them. In nucleotides, the CDR3 is TGTGCCAGCACACACAGAGATCAGCCCCAGCATTTT. Amino acids: CASTHRDQPQHF.

DNA for the CDR3: TGTGCCATCAGTGGAAGCGGGGCGAACACCGGGGAGCTGTTTTTT. Amino acids: CAISGSGANTGELFF. V and J are TRBV10-3 and TRBJ2-2; 7 bases map to TRBD2. Unmatched junction bases numbered 2, after V lost 4 bases and J lost 0 bases. This CDR3 contains 15 residues. From germline, CDR1 is ENHRY and CDR2 SYGVKD.

Notes on this clone: One end of the junction is discordant with germline, which a read error may explain. The CDR3: CASSLGVPGNTIYF. The CDR3 DNA reads as TGTGCCAGCAGCTTAGGGGTTCCTGGGAACACCATATATTTT. The genes are TRBV11-2 and TRBJ1-3; D call uncertain. Germline V gene lookup returns CDR1 SGHAT and CDR2 FQNNGV. This CDR3 comprises 14 residues.

The chain carries TRBV10-2 and TRBJ1-1; weak D call: TRBD1 (5 bases). Germline V CDR1 and CDR2: WSHSY, SAAADI. Trimming removed 2 bases from V and 6 bases from J, with 7 bases in between. CDR3 length equals 12 residues. CDR3 nucleotides: TGCGCCAGCAGTGAGGGGACTTCTGAAGCTTTCTTT. Protein sequence: CASSEGTSEAFF.

The V call is TRBV11-2, the J call TRBJ2-7, with 9 bases aligning to TRBD2. CDR1 is SGHAT, CDR2 FQNNGV, per germline. CDR3 length: 16 amino acids. Trimming cost V 1 base and J 0 bases; bases outside gene matches: 4. The CDR3 loop reads CASSLAISGGSYEQYF. CDR3 sequence (DNA): TGTGCCAGCAGCTTAGCCATTAGCGGGGGCTCCTACGAGCAGTACTTC. The variable domain in full, completed from reference TRBV11-2 and TRBJ2-7, reads EAGVAQSPRYKIIEKRQSVAFWCNPISGHATLYWYQQILGQGPKLLIQFQNNGVVDDSQLPKDRFSAERLKGVDSTLKIQPAKLEDSAVYLCASSLAISGGSYEQYFGPGTRLTVT.

V and J are TRBV28 and TRBJ2-3, with unresolved D. Per the germline V gene, CDR1 is MDHEN and CDR2 is SYDVKM. V was shortened by 5 bases and J by 2 bases, with 8 bases between the two germline ends. CDR3 length: 13 residues. CDR3 region: CASSESYTDTQYF. The DNA for the CDR3 is TGTGCCAGCAGTGAGTCCTACACAGATACGCAGTATTTT.

The chain has TRBV30 and TRBJ1-2, with D perhaps TRBD1 (6 bases). The CDR3 consists of 19 residues. Trimming stripped 0 bases from V and 8 bases from J, with 31 bases between. Germline assignment: CDR1 GTSNPN and CDR2 SVGIG (reference sequence). The CDR3 bases are TGTGCCTGGAGTGTACGGTTAGGAACAGGGCCATCTTACAGCGCGGGCTACACCTTC. Translated, it gives CAWSVRLGTGPSYSAGYTF. Based on the CDR3 plus reference TRBV30 and TRBJ1-2, the full variable domain is SQTIHQWPATLVQPVGSPLSLECTVEGTSNPNLYWYRQAAGRGLQLLFYSVGIGQISSEVPQNLSASRPQDRQFILSSKKLLLSDSGFYLCAWSVRLGTGPSYSAGYTFGSGTRLTVV.

This chain joins TRBV12-3 or TRBV12-4 and TRBJ2-1; 7 nucleotides agree with TRBD2. With 5 bases clipped from V and 6 bases from J, the junction kept 4 bases outside the gene matches. CDR3 size: 13 residues. This CDR3 reads CASSQLAANEQFF. The CDR3 region has the DNA TGTGCCAGCAGTCAGCTAGCGGCCAATGAGCAGTTCTTC.